The 30 T cell receptor beta chains presented below share a single source sample, sequenced in a study of response to subunit inactivated influenza vaccine listed by TCRdb under 2018. Library preparation used RT-PCR. Sequencing instrument: Illumina HiSeq 2500. The raw public data were reprocessed by TCRdb itself: fastp quality trimming at Q25, MiXCR clonotype calling, in-frame beta chains only. Entries that share a CDR3 protein sequence are merged under the most common genes and DNA. The sample yields about 500,000 distinct CDR3 sequences; 6.5% to 8% were counted once. Around 13% of the sample rests with the top ten. Source: PBMCs from blood, taken roughly 24 months after vaccination. The receptors shown here come from a man between 50 and 70 years old who received an inactivated influenza vaccine. Donor details come from another sample of the same person, matched by shared clones.

This chain joins TRBV6-6 and TRBJ2-5; 9 nucleotides agree with TRBD1. CDR3 length: 13 residues. The V and J ends lost 9 bases and 5 bases, in that order; junction bases with no gene match: 7. Germline V gives CDR1 MNHNY, CDR2 SVGAGI (reference sequence). The DNA for the CDR3 is TGTGCCAGTCTCAACAGGGGGCAGGAGACCCAGTACTTC. It encodes CASLNRGQETQYF.

This clonotype was counted only a few times. The chain joins TRBV19 to TRBJ2-3, with no clear D. The CDR3 is made up of 13 amino acids. Trimming stripped 8 bases from V and 2 bases from J, with 11 bases between. Germline V gene lookup returns CDR1 LNHDA and CDR2 SQIVND (reference sequence). CDR3 sequence reads: CASYGPFTDTQYF. CDR3 bases: TGTGCCAGTTACGGACCCTTCACAGATACGCAGTATTTT.

The chain employs TRBV29-1 and TRBJ2-7, with D maybe TRBD1 (7 bases). The germline V and J ends were trimmed by 6 bases and 2 bases, with 14 bases remaining between them. This CDR3 comprises 13 residues. In germline, CDR1 is SQVTM, CDR2 ANQGSEA. CDR3 sequence: CSVGGTVTYEQYF. The CDR3 bases are TGCAGCGTAGGGGGGACAGTGACCTACGAGCAGTACTTC.

This clonotype occurred a few times. This chain connects TRBV12-3 or TRBV12-4 to TRBJ2-3, with 10 bases lining up with TRBD2. Trimming cost V 6 bases and J 1 base; bases outside gene matches: 16. This CDR3 has 19 residues. CDR3 DNA: TGTGCCAGCAGCAGCAACCTAGCGGGGGCCTCCGGTGGCACAGATACGCAGTATTTT. Amino acid sequence: CASSSNLAGASGGTDTQYF.

The sample holds many counts of this clonotype. This sequence joins TRBV3-1 and TRBJ1-4; no clear D gene. The CDR3 runs to 15 residues. Germline CDR1 LGHDT, CDR2 YNNKEL (reference sequence). Trimming removed 1 base from V and 6 bases from J, with 12 bases in between. DNA of the CDR3: TGTGCCAGCAGCCAAGCGGAAGGGTTTCATGAAAAACTGTTTTTT. Residues: CASSQAEGFHEKLFF.

This clonotype appeared a few times. V and J are TRBV10-3 and TRBJ2-5; possible D gene TRBD2, 6 bases. With 0 bases removed from V and 1 base from J, the gap between germline ends came to 9 bases. Per germline, CDR1 ENHRY and CDR2 SYGVKD. This CDR3 has 15 residues. CDR3 sequence: CAISESRDFQETQYF. DNA for the CDR3: TGTGCCATCAGTGAGTCCCGGGACTTCCAAGAGACCCAGTACTTC.

V and J are TRBV12-3 or TRBV12-4 and TRBJ1-2; possible D gene TRBD1, 5 bases. The length of the CDR3 is 16 residues. With 5 bases removed from V and 6 bases from J, the gap between germline ends came to 22 bases. The chain's CDR3 is CASSLSSRGRRNGYTF. CDR3 in DNA: TGTGCCAGCAGTCTGAGCTCAAGGGGACGTAGAAATGGCTACACCTTC.

This clonotype was seen ten or more times. The chain couples TRBV24-1 to TRBJ2-2, with 8 bases aligning to TRBD1. CDR3 size: 16 residues. Germline CDR1 reads KGHDR; CDR2 reads SFDVKD. The V gene end was trimmed by 3 bases and the J gene end by 1 base; junction bases not matched to a gene: 3. The CDR3 here is CATSDPDRGNTGELFF. CDR3 in DNA: TGTGCCACCAGTGATCCAGACAGGGGGAACACCGGGGAGCTGTTTTTT.

Only a few counts were recorded for this clonotype. CDR3 coding DNA: TGTGCCAGCAGGGCCCGGGGGGGGAACACTGAAGCTTTCTTT. Its protein is CASRARGGNTEAFF. The chain links TRBV27 to TRBJ1-1, with D possibly TRBD1 on 5 matching bases. The germline V gene has CDR1 MNHEY and CDR2 SMNVEV (reference sequence). V lost 6 bases and J 1 base, leaving 12 bases between the germline ends. The CDR3 spans 14 residues.

This clonotype turned up a few times. The chain links TRBV20-1 to TRBJ2-7; either TRBD1 or TRBD2 may supply D (6 bases each). V lost 1 base, J lost 2 bases, and 9 bases lay in between. Germline V CDR1 and CDR2: DFQATT, SNEGSKA (reference sequence). This CDR3 is built from 13 residues. The DNA for the CDR3 is TGCAGTGCTAGAGGGAGGGGGACCTACGAGCAGTACTTC. It codes for CSARGRGTYEQYF.

This sequence joins TRBV9 and TRBJ1-2; possible D gene TRBD1, 6 bases. The CDR3 consists of 16 residues. V lost 5 bases and J 4 bases, leaving 21 bases between the germline ends. CDR1 is SGDLS, CDR2 YYNGEE, per germline. CDR3 residues: CASRGVSRRGAYGYTF. CDR3 nucleotide sequence: TGTGCCAGCAGAGGAGTTAGTAGGCGGGGGGCCTATGGCTACACCTTC.

This clonotype has a count of ten or more. This CDR3 reads CASSLGNYNEQFF. Written as DNA, the CDR3 is TGTGCCAGCAGTTTGGGCAATTACAATGAGCAGTTCTTC. The chain carries TRBV28 and TRBJ2-1; no definite D call. Trimming shortened V by 3 bases and J by 4 bases, and 7 bases separated the two germline ends. CDR3 size: 13 residues. Germline assignment: CDR1 MDHEN and CDR2 SYDVKM.

The rearrangement links TRBV12-3 or TRBV12-4 to TRBJ1-6, with D hard to call. CDR3 length: 13 residues. Trimming left V 4 bases short and J 5 bases short, with 6 bases between. CDR3 coding DNA: TGTGCCAGCAGTTACGGGCATAATTCACCCCTCCACTTT. Its protein product is CASSYGHNSPLHF.

This clonotype appeared a few times. The V and J genes are TRBV7-9 and TRBJ2-3; D is ambiguous. The V end lost 7 bases, the J end lost 5 bases, and 7 bases lay between the germline ends. CDR1 and CDR2 (germline): SEHNR, FQNEAQ (reference sequence). This CDR3 has 11 residues. The CDR3 DNA sequence: TGTGCCAGCAATCAAGAAGATACGCAGTATTTT. Protein product: CASNQEDTQYF.

This clonotype was seen ten or more times. J is TRBJ2-7 and V is TRBV7-9; D ambiguous. With 2 bases removed from V and 2 bases from J, the gap between germline ends came to 4 bases. CDR3 length equals 12 residues. Germline CDR1 is SEHNR and CDR2 is FQNEAQ (reference sequence). The CDR3 nucleotides are TGTGCCAGCAGCTTAAGCCCCTACGAGCAGTACTTC. Protein sequence: CASSLSPYEQYF.

This clonotype showed up just a few times. The rearrangement joins TRBV5-1 to TRBJ2-5, with 7 bases that match TRBD1. Germline CDR1 is SGHRS and CDR2 is YFSETQ. This CDR3 contains 15 residues. Trimming removed 4 bases from V and 2 bases from J; junction bases left unmatched: 8. DNA of the CDR3: TGCGCCAGCAGCCCCCCGTGGGACAGACAAGAGACCCAGTACTTC. It is translated as CASSPPWDRQETQYF. Supplemented by reference TRBV5-1 and TRBJ2-5, the full variable domain reads KAGVTQTPRYLIKTRGQQVTLSCSPISGHRSVSWYQQTPGQGLQFLFEYFSETQRNKGNFPGRFSGRQFSNSRSEMNVSTLELGDSALYLCASSPPWDRQETQYFGPGTRLLVL.

This chain connects TRBV15 to TRBJ2-7, with 7 nucleotides matching TRBD1. There are 15 residues in the CDR3. Losses at the gene ends were 5 bases for V and 2 bases for J; bases not matched to a gene: 9. Germline loops: CDR1 LNHNV, CDR2 YYDKDF (reference sequence). CDR3 loop: CATSGYRDSTYEQYF. CDR3 sequence (DNA): TGTGCCACCAGCGGATACCGGGACAGTACCTACGAGCAGTACTTC. Together with reference TRBV15 and TRBJ2-7, the CDR3 gives the full variable domain: DAMVIQNPRYQVTQFGKPVTLSCSQTLNHNVMYWYQQKSSQAPKLLFHYYDKDFNNEADTPDNFQSRRPNTSFCFLDIRSPGLGDTAMYLCATSGYRDSTYEQYFGPGTRLTVT.

The sample holds many counts of this clonotype. The chain combines TRBV3-1 with TRBJ1-6, with 7 bases that match TRBD1. This CDR3 has 14 residues. The germline CDR1 and CDR2 sequences are LGHDT and YNNKEL (reference sequence). The V segment lost 6 bases and the J segment 5 bases; nucleotides outside the gene matches: 4. The CDR3 DNA reads as TGTGCCAGCAGACCCGGGACAGATAATTCACCCCTCCACTTT. It encodes CASRPGTDNSPLHF.

This clonotype was counted at least ten times. The chain joins TRBV5-1 to TRBJ2-2; 7 bases line up with TRBD2. The V gene's germline CDR1 is SGHRS and CDR2 YFSETQ. The CDR3 contains 16 residues. V was pared by 0 bases and J by 1 base, with 3 bases of the junction left unmatched. DNA of the CDR3: TGCGCCAGCAGCTTGGAAGCGGGGAGGAACACCGGGGAGCTGTTTTTT. This gives the protein CASSLEAGRNTGELFF.

This clonotype was observed a few times. The V call is TRBV20-1, the J call TRBJ1-1; maybe TRBD1 (6 bases). The V and J ends lost 3 bases and 6 bases respectively, with 14 bases between them. This CDR3 has 13 amino acids. Germline CDR1 reads DFQATT; CDR2 reads SNEGSKA (reference sequence). The DNA of the CDR3 is TGCAGTGCTAGGTCGGGGGCAAGAGCTGAAGCTTTCTTT. Translated, it gives CSARSGARAEAFF.

The genes are TRBV5-1 and TRBJ1-1; a weak D match, TRBD1 (5 bases). The CDR3 is made up of 16 amino acids. Germline V lookup: CDR1 SGHRS, CDR2 YFSETQ. V was cut by 0 bases and J by 3 bases, with 15 bases left in between. The CDR3 sequence: CASSLDPGPGYTEAFF. CDR3 sequence (DNA): TGCGCCAGCAGCTTGGACCCGGGACCCGGGTACACTGAAGCTTTCTTT. Full variable domain (remainder filled in from reference TRBV5-1 and TRBJ1-1): KAGVTQTPRYLIKTRGQQVTLSCSPISGHRSVSWYQQTPGQGLQFLFEYFSETQRNKGNFPGRFSGRQFSNSRSEMNVSTLELGDSALYLCASSLDPGPGYTEAFFGQGTRLTVV.

This clonotype has just a few counts. This sequence joins TRBV20-1 and TRBJ2-3; 7 positions agree with TRBD1. This CDR3 has 14 residues. Germline CDR1 DFQATT, CDR2 SNEGSKA (reference sequence). J lost 2 bases, V lost 4 bases, and 6 bases had no gene match. The CDR3 sequence: CSATRGSNTDTQYF. In DNA form, the CDR3 reads TGCAGTGCTACCAGGGGGTCCAACACAGATACGCAGTATTTT.

This clonotype was picked up many times. V usage is TRBV9 and J usage is TRBJ2-7; D gene ambiguous. Looked up from germline, CDR1 is SGDLS and CDR2 is YYNGEE. Trimming took off 3 bases at V and 2 bases at J, with 18 bases between the two ends. The CDR3 loop spans 16 amino acids. The chain's CDR3 is CASSGNAKGPAYEQYF. DNA for the CDR3: TGTGCCAGCAGCGGCAATGCAAAGGGCCCTGCCTACGAGCAGTACTTC.

This clonotype was observed a few times. The rearrangement uses TRBV24-1 and TRBJ1-5; D is ambiguous. Trimming shortened V by 5 bases and J by 1 base, and 5 bases separated the two germline ends. In germline, CDR1 is KGHDR, CDR2 SFDVKD. The CDR3 loop spans 13 amino acids. CDR3 bases: TGTGCCACCAGTGGGCAGAGCAATCAGCCCCAGCATTTT. Translation gives CATSGQSNQPQHF.

In this sample, this clonotype turned up a few times. The V gene is TRBV20-1, the J gene TRBJ1-2, with 8 bases lining up with TRBD1. Germline CDR1 is DFQATT and CDR2 is SNEGSKA (reference sequence). V trimming: 2 bases; J trimming: 4 bases; junction bases outside the gene matches: 9. The CDR3 loop spans 15 amino acids. The CDR3 protein is CSARPPGQVIYGYTF. The CDR3 DNA sequence: TGCAGTGCTAGACCCCCGGGACAGGTGATCTATGGCTACACCTTC.

This clonotype has only a few counts. The rearrangement uses TRBV9 and TRBJ2-5; 11 bases are a match to TRBD2. Per the germline V gene, CDR1 is SGDLS and CDR2 is YYNGEE. The V segment lost 2 bases and the J segment 2 bases; nucleotides outside the gene matches: 2. CDR3 length: 15 residues. The CDR3: CASSVIAGGQETQYF. The CDR3 DNA follows: TGTGCCAGCAGCGTGATAGCGGGAGGGCAAGAGACCCAGTACTTC.

The rearrangement joins TRBV6-2 or TRBV6-3 to TRBJ2-1; tentatively, D is TRBD2 (6 bases). Germline lookup yields CDR1 MNHEY and CDR2 SVGEGT. Trimming removed 2 bases at V and 4 bases at J, with 15 bases between. The CDR3 sequence is 16 residues long. CDR3 DNA: TGTGCCAGCAGTTACGACCCCGAGCGGGTATACAATGAGCAGTTCTTC. Its protein product is CASSYDPERVYNEQFF.

As regards this clonotype: A junction boundary mismatches the germline segment, possibly from a read error. The chain combines TRBV20-1 with TRBJ2-3, with TRBD2 matching over 11 bases. This CDR3 contains 15 residues. CDR1 DFQATT and CDR2 SNEGSKA come from the germline V gene (reference sequence). CDR3 sequence (DNA): TGCTGTGCTAGGGGGACTAGCGGCTACACAGATACGCAGTATTTT. The encoded protein is CCARGTSGYTDTQYF.

Ten or more counts support this clonotype. This rearrangement joins TRBV5-1 to TRBJ1-5; tentatively, D is TRBD1 (6 bases). The CDR3 runs 15 residues. V shed 0 bases and J shed 1 base, with 8 bases lying between them. Looked up from germline, CDR1 is SGHRS and CDR2 is YFSETQ. The CDR3 nucleotides read TGCGCCAGCAGCTTGGGGGGGGCGAGCAATCAGCCCCAGCATTTT. Encoded protein: CASSLGGASNQPQHF. Filled out from reference TRBV5-1 and TRBJ1-5, the complete variable domain reads KAGVTQTPRYLIKTRGQQVTLSCSPISGHRSVSWYQQTPGQGLQFLFEYFSETQRNKGNFPGRFSGRQFSNSRSEMNVSTLELGDSALYLCASSLGGASNQPQHFGDGTRLSIL.

At least ten counts were recorded for this clonotype. The V and J genes are TRBV5-1 and TRBJ2-1, with 8 positions matching TRBD2. The CDR3 has 15 amino acids. With 0 bases clipped from V and 8 bases from J, the junction kept 7 bases outside the gene matches. Germline values: CDR1 SGHRS, CDR2 YFSETQ. CDR3 in DNA: TGCGCCAGCAGCTTGGTAGCTAGCGGGTACTATGAGCAGTTCTTC. Amino acids: CASSLVASGYYEQFF.